This T cell receptor (beta chain) was captured by sequencing in a study of OX40 agonist ivuxolimab in advanced cancers. By sample fraction, this clone is medium-sized. Data came from immunoSEQ multiplex PCR; TCRdb stores just in-frame clones and leaves some out. There are 50,000 to 65,000 clones in the sample; approximately 89% occur only once, and 0.85% to 1.4% lies in the top ten. This TCR was sampled from an adult with an advanced solid tumor such as melanoma, head and neck, liver or kidney cancer. Sequencing used CD4+ or CD8+ T cells sorted from blood, obtained in a trial of the OX40 agonist ivuxolimab.

Here the CDR3 reads CASSPNSILRGNQPQHF. In DNA, the CDR3 is TGTGCCAGCTCACCCAATTCAATACTTCGAGGGAATCAGCCCCAGCATTTT. V gene TRBV18 combines with J gene TRBJ1-5; D not resolved. CDR1 is KGHSH and CDR2 is LQKENI in the germline V gene. This CDR3 has 17 amino acids. V was cut by 3 bases and J by 4 bases, with 19 bases left in between.